A single sample gave rise to the 20 T cell receptor beta chains below, sequenced in a study of chemoradiotherapy in HPV16-positive cancers. The data were produced by immunoSEQ multiplex PCR, yet TCRdb's version contains in-frame clones alone and is incomplete. Of 9,000 to 13,000 clones listed, around 80% are singletons. The source material was tumor tissue, sampled from a patient who underwent chemoradiotherapy. All receptors come from a human donor with HPV-associated anogenital cancer.

This clone came up once. V usage is TRBV11-2 and J usage is TRBJ2-5; tentatively, D is TRBD1 (6 bases). In germline, CDR1 is SGHAT, CDR2 FQNNGV. The CDR3 spans 15 residues. V lost 3 bases and J 0 bases, leaving 11 bases between the germline ends. The CDR3 is CASSFRTGNQETQYF. As DNA, the CDR3 is TGTGCCAGCAGCTTCCGTACAGGGAACCAAGAGACCCAGTACTTC.

The V call is TRBV6-5, the J call TRBJ2-7; D gene uncertain. Germline loops: CDR1 MNHEY, CDR2 SVGAGI. The CDR3 consists of 14 residues. Deletions cut 0 bases from V and 2 bases from J, with 8 bases between. The DNA of the CDR3 is TGTGCCAGCAGTTACTCGTACAGCGCCTACGAGCAGTACTTC. Amino acid sequence: CASSYSYSAYEQYF.

The chain links TRBV7-9 to TRBJ1-6; no reliable D call. There are 12 residues in the CDR3. In germline, CDR1 is SEHNR, CDR2 FQNEAQ (reference sequence). Trimming took 1 base from V and 13 from J, leaving 8 bases between them. The CDR3 DNA is TGTGCCAGCAGCTTAGAGCGAGATCCCCTCCACTTT. It is translated as CASSLERDPLHF.

The V gene is TRBV7-6, the J gene TRBJ2-5; D is undetermined. The CDR3 consists of 18 residues. The V end was cut by 0 bases, the J end by 1 base, with 18 bases between. Looked up from germline, CDR1 is SGHVS and CDR2 is FNYEAQ. Here the CDR3 reads CASSLARQPSRPQETQYF. The DNA for the CDR3 is TGTGCCAGCAGCTTAGCGAGGCAGCCCTCACGGCCCCAAGAGACCCAGTACTTC.

This clone was seen a few times. V usage is TRBV4-3 and J usage is TRBJ2-5; 8 positions match TRBD2. This CDR3 has 14 residues. J lost 3 bases, V lost 4 bases, and 4 bases had no gene match. Looked up from germline, CDR1 is LGHNA and CDR2 is YSLEER. For the CDR3, the DNA is TGCGCCAGCAGCCTCGGGACTAGGGAAGAGACCCAGTACTTC. It translates to CASSLGTREETQYF.

This chain uses TRBV5-1 with TRBJ1-1; D possibly corresponds to TRBD1 (5 bases). The CDR3 has 13 residues. V lost 6 bases to trimming and J lost 3 bases, with 12 bases between them. Germline CDR1 SGHRS, CDR2 YFSETQ. The CDR3 protein is CASTEGGDTEAFF. CDR3 bases: TGCGCCAGCACCGAGGGAGGGGACACTGAAGCTTTCTTT.

This sequence joins TRBV2 and TRBJ2-7; tentative D call: TRBD1 (6 bases). Germline loops: CDR1 SNHLY, CDR2 FYNNEI. This CDR3 has 15 amino acids. V gave up 5 bases and J gave up 0 bases, with 14 bases separating them. CDR3 sequence: CASSLGQSSSYEQYF. The CDR3 nucleotides read TGTGCCAGCAGTTTAGGACAGTCCTCCTCCTACGAGCAGTACTTC.

A single count supports this clone. The V and J genes are TRBV2 and TRBJ2-6; no clear D. This CDR3 is 15 amino acids long. V gave up 7 bases and J gave up 2 bases, with 12 bases separating them. The germline gives CDR1 SNHLY, CDR2 FYNNEI. In DNA, the CDR3 is TGTGCCAGCAAAGAAATGGTTACTGGGGCCAACGTCCTGACTTTC. This translates into CASKEMVTGANVLTF.

V and J are TRBV2 and TRBJ2-7; D remains ambiguous. Trimming took 3 bases from V and 2 from J, leaving 14 bases between them. Germline V gene data show CDR1 as SNHLY and CDR2 as FYNNEI. This CDR3 region has 15 residues. CDR3 region: CASSDMFQHPYEQYF. The CDR3 DNA reads TGTGCCAGCAGTGATATGTTCCAGCACCCCTACGAGCAGTACTTC.

The chain employs TRBV5-4 and TRBJ2-1, with TRBD2 identical over 8 bases. CDR1 and CDR2 (germline): SGHNT, YYREEE (reference sequence). The trim removed 3 bases at V and 1 base at J, leaving 6 bases unmatched. This CDR3 contains 16 residues. In DNA form, the CDR3 reads TGTGCCAGCAGCTCGAGGACTAGCCGGTCCTACAATGAGCAGTTCTTC. It is translated as CASSSRTSRSYNEQFF.

This clone was observed a few times. The chain couples TRBV6-1 to TRBJ1-6; no firm D call. The CDR3 spans 14 residues. Trimming removed 6 bases at V and 8 bases at J, with 14 bases between. Per germline, CDR1 MNHNS and CDR2 SASEGT. The CDR3 protein is CASSADPGYSPLHF. In DNA form, the CDR3 reads TGTGCCAGCAGCGCCGACCCTGGATATTCACCCCTCCACTTT.

This clone is deemed large. The CDR3 DNA is TGTGCCAGCAGTTACTGGGACAGCCAAGGCTATGGCTACACCTTC. Its translation: CASSYWDSQGYGYTF. J is TRBJ1-2 and V is TRBV6-6; 7 bases are a match to TRBD1. The CDR3 loop spans 15 amino acids. Per germline, CDR1 MNHNY and CDR2 SVGAGI (reference sequence). V lost 1 base and J lost 4; bases outside the gene matches: 6.

This chain links TRBV5-6 with TRBJ1-2, with a possible D match to TRBD1 (5 bases). CDR1 is SGHDT, CDR2 YYEEEE, per germline. Trimming pared 2 bases from V and 4 bases from J, leaving 12 bases between. This CDR3 is built from 14 residues. CDR3 sequence (DNA): TGTGCCAGCAGCTTAAGAGGGGCGATCTATGGCTACACCTTC. This gives the protein CASSLRGAIYGYTF. Filled out from reference TRBV5-6 and TRBJ1-2, the complete variable domain reads DAGVTQSPTHLIKTRGQQVTLRCSPKSGHDTVSWYQQALGQGPQFIFQYYEEEERQRGNFPDRFSGHQFPNYSSELNVNALLLGDSALYLCASSLRGAIYGYTFGSGTRLTVV.

The sample holds one count of this clone. The V and J genes are TRBV7-8 and TRBJ1-1; D unresolved. V was cut by 2 bases and J by 1 base, with 5 bases left in between. The germline V gene encodes CDR1 SGHVS and CDR2 FQNEAQ. CDR3 length: 13 amino acids. The DNA of the CDR3 is TGTGCCAGCAGCTTACGACAGAACACTGAAGCTTTCTTT. It specifies CASSLRQNTEAFF.

By share, this clone ranks as medium-sized. The gene calls are TRBV27 and TRBJ1-3, with 7 bases aligning to TRBD1. Germline lookup yields CDR1 MNHEY and CDR2 SMNVEV (reference sequence). This CDR3 comprises 15 residues. V lost 4 bases to trimming and J lost 0 bases; unmatched junction nucleotides: 3. The CDR3 DNA sequence: TGTGCCAGCAGTTCGACAGGGTACTCTGGAAACACCATATATTTT. Protein product: CASSSTGYSGNTIYF.

The CDR3, as DNA: TGTGCCTGGATCTTAAGGACTGAAGCTTTCTTT. Its translation: CAWILRTEAFF. J is TRBJ1-1 and V is TRBV30, with D hard to call. The CDR3 spans 11 residues. Germline CDR1 is GTSNPN and CDR2 is SVGIG (reference sequence). Trimming removed 4 bases at V and 5 bases at J, with 8 bases between.

Only one count was recorded for this clone. Other DNA sequences from this sample encode an identical CDR3 as well. CDR3 sequence reads: CASSQEIPGQRNTEAFF. The CDR3 nucleotides read TGCGCCAGCAGCCAAGAAATACCTGGACAGCGTAACACTGAAGCTTTCTTT. This chain joins TRBV4-1 and TRBJ1-1; a weak D match, TRBD1 (6 bases). The CDR3 loop spans 17 amino acids. The V and J ends lost 0 bases and 2 bases respectively, with 16 bases between them. CDR1 is MGHRA and CDR2 is YSYEKL in the germline V gene.

This clone has more than one count but fewer than ten. The V call is TRBV7-2, the J call TRBJ2-7; the match to TRBD1 covers 9 bases. The CDR3 is made up of 15 amino acids. Germline V gene sequence: CDR1 SGHTA, CDR2 FQGNSA. J lost 2 bases, V lost 3 bases, and 5 bases had no gene match. The CDR3 region has the DNA TGTGCCAGCAGCTTTCCCGGGACAGGGACCTACGAGCAGTACTTC. Translation gives CASSFPGTGTYEQYF.

V is TRBV29-1 and J is TRBJ2-1; 8 bases are shared with TRBD2. This CDR3 region has 15 residues. The V segment lost 4 bases and the J segment 5 bases; nucleotides outside the gene matches: 10. CDR1 is SQVTM and CDR2 is ANQGSEA in the germline V gene. CDR3 bases: TGCAGCGTTGTCAGCGGGGGCCTTATCGACAATGAGCAGTTCTTC. Its translation is CSVVSGGLIDNEQFF.

This chain uses TRBV10-2 with TRBJ1-3, with unresolved D. CDR3 length equals 12 residues. CDR1 and CDR2 (germline): WSHSY, SAAADI. Trimming took off 7 bases at V and 0 bases at J, with 4 bases between the two ends. The DNA for the CDR3 is TGCGCCAGCACAGGCTCTGGAAACACCATATATTTT. Translating it yields CASTGSGNTIYF.